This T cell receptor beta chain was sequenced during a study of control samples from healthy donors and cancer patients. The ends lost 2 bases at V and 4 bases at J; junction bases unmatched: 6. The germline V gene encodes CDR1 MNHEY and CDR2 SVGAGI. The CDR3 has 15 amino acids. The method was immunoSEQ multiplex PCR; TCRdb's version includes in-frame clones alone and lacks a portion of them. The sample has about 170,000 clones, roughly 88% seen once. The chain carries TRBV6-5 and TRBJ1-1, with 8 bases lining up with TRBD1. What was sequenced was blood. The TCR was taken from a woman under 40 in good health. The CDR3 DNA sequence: TGTGCCAGCAGTTACCCTACAGGGGGGGGCACTGAAGCTTTCTTT. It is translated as CASSYPTGGGTEAFF.